The clone carrying this T cell receptor beta chain was seen a handful of times. The target antigen is unknown. Expressed TCRB transcripts were sequenced after all isolated RNA was converted to cDNA. Sequencing was performed with immunoSEQ multiplex PCR; in TCRdb, only in-frame clones are kept and a portion is missing. The sample has about 700,000 clones, roughly 13% seen once. The data stem from a study of beta chain features in type 1 diabetes. Study-level results: Shorter TCRB CDR3s, moderately but significantly so, were found in Type 1 diabetes patients in all four CD4+ subsets.

The CDR3 contains 20 residues. The trim removed 0 bases at V and 3 bases at J, leaving 11 bases unmatched. Germline CDR1 and CDR2: SGHDN and FVKESK. Stem cell-like memory, regulatory, central memory and naive CD4+ cells were sorted via CD45RO/CCR7/CD25/CD127/CD95/CD27. The chain combines TRBV14 with TRBJ1-6; the match to TRBD1 covers 10 bases. Sequenced input: naive CD4+ T cells from blood. The origin of this receptor is a man aged 18 to 29 with type 1 diabetes. The CDR3: CASSQDGTGDPRFYNSPLHF. The CDR3 DNA reads TGTGCCAGCAGCCAAGATGGGACAGGGGACCCGAGGTTCTATAATTCACCCCTCCACTTT.